Following are 29 T cell receptor beta chains from one sample sequenced in a study of identical twins. TCRdb fed the 5' RACE reads into MiXCR, producing one record per CDR3 protein. The repertoire includes 700,000 or so distinct CDR3 sequences, over 8.5% of them detected once, and around 0.98% sits in the top ten. These data also formed part of another study, on yellow fever vaccine responses in identical twins.

Sequencing was carried out using PBMCs. These receptor sequences come from a woman aged 18-35 years in good health.

This clonotype was seen only a few times. The chain recombines TRBV24-1 with TRBJ2-3, with D tentatively TRBD2 (6 bases). CDR1 KGHDR and CDR2 SFDVKD come from the germline V gene. The CDR3 length is 15 residues. The V end was cut by 4 bases, the J end by 2 bases, with 12 bases between. Here the CDR3 DNA reads TGTGCCACCAGTGACCCCCGCGGGGTCACAGATACGCAGTATTTT. Translated: CATSDPRGVTDTQYF.

The rearrangement links TRBV7-2 to TRBJ2-7, with D possibly being TRBD1 (5 bases). From germline, CDR1 is SGHTA and CDR2 FQGNSA. Trimming pared 5 bases from V and 3 bases from J, leaving 17 bases between. The length of the CDR3 is 15 residues. Here the CDR3 DNA reads TGTGCCAGCAGCGCAGACCACCAGACAGTCTACGAGCAGTACTTC. Its protein product is CASSADHQTVYEQYF.

The chain joins TRBV11-2 to TRBJ2-7, with 10 bases that match TRBD2. This CDR3 comprises 17 residues. Per the germline V gene, CDR1 is SGHAT and CDR2 is FQNNGV. The ends lost 0 bases at V and 1 base at J; junction bases unmatched: 6. The CDR3: CASSLDQIAGGSYEQYF. DNA of the CDR3: TGTGCCAGCAGCTTAGATCAAATAGCGGGAGGATCCTACGAGCAGTACTTC.

V is TRBV4-1 and J is TRBJ2-3; no clear D gene. Per germline, CDR1 MGHRA and CDR2 YSYEKL. There are 16 residues in the CDR3. V was shortened by 0 bases and J by 2 bases, with 12 bases between the two germline ends. The CDR3 protein is CASSQERQITTDTQYF. The CDR3 coding sequence is TGCGCCAGCAGCCAAGAACGTCAGATTACCACAGATACGCAGTATTTT.

The V call is TRBV11-2, the J call TRBJ2-1; D is possibly TRBD1 or TRBD2 (5 bases each). Trimming shortened V by 0 bases and J by 3 bases, and 12 bases separated the two germline ends. The CDR3 has 16 residues. Germline loops: CDR1 SGHAT, CDR2 FQNNGV. CDR3 loop: CASSLDLGAFYNEQFF. The CDR3 coding sequence is TGTGCCAGCAGCTTAGATCTCGGGGCCTTCTACAATGAGCAGTTCTTC.

On this clonotype: The missing conserved phenylalanine or tryptophan at the end of this CDR3 makes a read error likely. It is unclear where the CDR3 begins or ends on the DNA, so no DNA is shown, and the CDR3 is as TCRdb lists it. The rearrangement uses TRBV3-1 and TRBJ2-1; TRBD2, the D gene given by the table, was not confirmed from the DNA. The CDR3 is 15 amino acids long, termini counted. The germline CDR1 and CDR2 sequences are LGHDT and YNNKEL (reference sequence). The CDR3 reads CASSQDPRLAGGLVL.

This clonotype has a handful of counts. The CDR3 loop is CASSEGTGVGNTIYF. DNA for the CDR3: TGCGCCAGCAGTGAGGGGACAGGGGTCGGAAACACCATATATTTT. The chain links TRBV10-2 to TRBJ1-3; 10 nucleotides align to TRBD1. Germline V lookup: CDR1 WSHSY, CDR2 SAAADI. The CDR3 has 15 residues. Trimming removed 2 bases from V and 4 bases from J; junction bases left unmatched: 2.

Notes on this clonotype: Germline and junction disagree at one end, which may indicate a read error. V usage is TRBV6-2 or TRBV6-3 and J usage is TRBJ2-1; perhaps TRBD1 as D (6 bases). Germline V gene data show CDR1 as MNHEY and CDR2 as SVGEGT. There are 11 residues in the CDR3. The DNA for the CDR3 is TGTGCCAGCAGCAGGGACAAGGAGCAGTTCTTC. This gives the protein CASSRDKEQFF.

The chain links TRBV20-1 to TRBJ1-2; D is possibly TRBD1 (6 bases). There are 15 residues in the CDR3. Trimming left V 1 base short and J 0 bases short, with 12 bases between. CDR1 is DFQATT and CDR2 is SNEGSKA in the germline V gene (reference sequence). This CDR3 reads CSARVTDSPNYGYTF. Here the CDR3 DNA reads TGCAGTGCTAGAGTGACGGACAGCCCTAACTATGGCTACACCTTC.

This clonotype has a handful of counts. This sequence joins TRBV3-1 and TRBJ2-3, with 7 nucleotides matching TRBD2. V dropped 0 bases and J dropped 0; count of bases not matched to a gene: 12. Germline lookup yields CDR1 LGHDT and CDR2 YNNKEL (reference sequence). The CDR3 contains 19 residues. In DNA, the CDR3 is TGTGCCAGCAGCCAAGAAGAGGGGCTAGCGGTACCTAGCACAGATACGCAGTATTTT. This codes for CASSQEEGLAVPSTDTQYF.

In its sample, this clonotype was seen a few times. This rearrangement joins TRBV7-8 to TRBJ2-4; 7 bases fit TRBD2. Losses at the gene ends were 5 bases for V and 2 bases for J; bases not matched to a gene: 9. The CDR3 sequence is 16 residues long. Germline V gene lookup returns CDR1 SGHVS and CDR2 FQNEAQ. The CDR3 coding sequence is TGTGCCAGCAGCGCGACGGCCGGGGGGTCCAAAAACATTCAGTACTTC. Encoded protein: CASSATAGGSKNIQYF.

This clonotype was recorded a few times. V is TRBV7-2 and J is TRBJ2-1; TRBD2 agrees at 9 bases. The CDR3 has 16 residues. Germline V gene lookup returns CDR1 SGHTA and CDR2 FQGNSA. J was trimmed by 7 bases and V by 3 bases; bases with no gene match: 10. This chain's CDR3 is CASSFRLAGGPNEQFF. CDR3 sequence (DNA): TGTGCCAGCAGCTTCCGTCTGGCGGGAGGGCCGAATGAGCAGTTCTTC. The full variable domain, with the rest looked up from reference TRBV7-2 and TRBJ2-1, is GAGVSQSPSNKVTEKGKDVELRCDPISGHTALYWYRQSLGQGLEFLIYFQGNSAPDKSGLPSDRFSAERTGGSVSTLTIQRTQQEDSAVYLCASSFRLAGGPNEQFFGPGTRLTVL.

The chain couples TRBV4-1 to TRBJ2-7; possible D gene TRBD1, 5 bases. The CDR3 runs to 16 residues. Germline V gene data show CDR1 as MGHRA and CDR2 as YSYEKL. Trimming took 0 bases from V and 2 from J, leaving 14 bases between them. The CDR3 loop is CASSQDLDRATYEQYF. The CDR3 DNA reads TGCGCCAGCAGCCAAGACTTAGACAGAGCCACCTACGAGCAGTACTTC.

This clonotype was seen a few times. The chain uses TRBV25-1 and TRBJ1-2; D is unresolved. From germline, CDR1 is MGHDK and CDR2 SYGVNS. The CDR3 is made up of 12 amino acids. V gave up 2 bases and J gave up 8 bases, with 9 bases separating them. This CDR3 is CASSEGLIGYTF. The CDR3 nucleotides read TGTGCCAGCAGTGAAGGACTTATAGGCTACACCTTC.

There are many counts of this clonotype. The rearrangement uses TRBV5-1 and TRBJ2-5; D is unresolved. V gave up 0 bases and J gave up 7 bases, with 10 bases separating them. The germline V gene has CDR1 SGHRS and CDR2 YFSETQ. The CDR3 loop spans 13 amino acids. CDR3 sequence reads: CASSLVKGTTQYF. CDR3 bases: TGCGCCAGCAGCTTGGTGAAGGGAACGACCCAGTACTTC.

The chain has TRBV7-2 and TRBJ2-1; tentatively, D is TRBD2 (6 bases). The CDR3 runs to 16 residues. Germline CDR1 SGHTA, CDR2 FQGNSA. Trimming removed 0 bases from V and 7 bases from J, with 16 bases in between. The CDR3 nucleotides are TGTGCCAGCAGCTTAGCGCTGGGACTTGGGGGGAATGAGCAGTTCTTC. As protein: CASSLALGLGGNEQFF.

The genes are TRBV28 and TRBJ2-7; a possible D gene is TRBD2 (6 bases). CDR1 MDHEN and CDR2 SYDVKM come from the germline V gene. V dropped 5 bases and J dropped 7 bases, with 21 bases sitting between them. The CDR3 is 15 residues long. The CDR3 protein is CASSTPGLKSGEQYF. Written as DNA, the CDR3 is TGTGCCAGCAGTACACCGGGACTCAAGTCGGGTGAGCAGTACTTC.

The chain combines TRBV9 with TRBJ2-5; TRBD2 agrees at 10 bases. Germline V gene sequence: CDR1 SGDLS, CDR2 YYNGEE. Trimming cost V 3 bases and J 5 bases; bases outside gene matches: 4. The CDR3 contains 14 residues. CDR3 residues: CASSASGGFETQYF. The CDR3, as DNA: TGTGCCAGCAGCGCTAGCGGGGGATTCGAGACCCAGTACTTC.

The genes are TRBV6-1 and TRBJ2-5; TRBD2 matches 15 bases. V lost 6 bases and J lost 3; bases outside the gene matches: 8. The CDR3 has 17 amino acids. Germline-derived CDR1 and CDR2 are MNHNS and SASEGT. The CDR3 region has the DNA TGTGCCAGCAGAGGACTAGCGGGGGGGAGGGTTAAAGAGACCCAGTACTTC. Translated, it gives CASRGLAGGRVKETQYF.

This clonotype appeared a few times. The chain links TRBV7-2 to TRBJ2-7; D is unclear. The V end was cut by 4 bases, the J end by 5 bases, with 18 bases between. CDR1 and CDR2 from the germline V gene are SGHTA and FQGNSA. The CDR3 runs 15 residues. The CDR3 spells CASSWPGLGEHEQYF. The CDR3 DNA follows: TGTGCCAGCAGCTGGCCGGGCCTAGGCGAGCACGAGCAGTACTTC.

Of note for this clonotype: A junction end diverges from the germline sequence, so it may reflect a read error. The CDR3, as DNA: TGTGCCTGCAGCTCGCGTCTAGCGGGAGCGAACACCGGGGAGCTGTTTTTT. Residues: CACSSRLAGANTGELFF. The V call is TRBV7-9, the J call TRBJ2-2, with 10 positions matching TRBD2. Per the germline V gene, CDR1 is SEHNR and CDR2 is FQNEAQ (reference sequence). The CDR3 has 17 amino acids.

This clonotype has a handful of counts. The chain is built from TRBV6-5 and TRBJ2-1; D is undetermined. The CDR3 spans 15 residues. Trimming took 2 bases from V and 0 from J, leaving 8 bases between them. Looked up from germline, CDR1 is MNHEY and CDR2 is SVGAGI. CDR3 in DNA: TGTGCCAGCAGTTACGCAGGAATCTCCTACAATGAGCAGTTCTTC. As protein: CASSYAGISYNEQFF.

This clonotype was found many times. This rearrangement joins TRBV6-2 or TRBV6-3 to TRBJ2-1; 9 bases fit TRBD2. V dropped 9 bases and J dropped 4; count of bases not matched to a gene: 4. This CDR3 is built from 13 residues. The germline gives CDR1 MNHEY, CDR2 SVGEGT. Here the CDR3 reads CASNSGGYNEQFF. The CDR3 region has the DNA TGTGCCAGTAATAGCGGGGGATACAATGAGCAGTTCTTC.

In the case of this clonotype: It may be a read error: a sequence one base away is much more abundant. The V and J genes are TRBV7-8 and TRBJ2-7; a weak D match, TRBD2 (6 bases). The germline V gene has CDR1 SGHVS and CDR2 FQNEAQ. This CDR3 region has 15 residues. Between the trimmed V and J ends, which lost 6 bases and 3 bases, there was a span of 18 bases. CDR3 nucleotide sequence: TGTGCCAGCAGTTACCTCTCGGGAGCAGGCTACGAGCAGTACTTC. It translates to CASSYLSGAGYEQYF.

Ten or more counts support this clonotype. The V and J genes are TRBV7-9 and TRBJ2-6; a weak D match, TRBD2 (6 bases). CDR1 is SEHNR and CDR2 is FQNEAQ in the germline V gene (reference sequence). This CDR3 contains 16 residues. Trimming left V 5 bases short and J 5 bases short, with 16 bases between. The CDR3 loop is CASSRSMGDWANVLTF. DNA of the CDR3: TGTGCCAGCAGCCGTTCGATGGGGGACTGGGCCAACGTCCTGACTTTC.

The chain employs TRBV5-1 and TRBJ2-1; D might be TRBD2 (5 bases). The germline gives CDR1 SGHRS, CDR2 YFSETQ. This CDR3 has 16 amino acids. V lost 1 base to trimming and J lost 6 bases, with 17 bases between them. The CDR3 protein is CASSLTRLLSGNEQFF. As DNA, the CDR3 is TGCGCCAGCAGCTTGACTCGCTTATTAAGCGGCAATGAGCAGTTCTTC.

This clonotype was seen many times. V and J are TRBV5-1 and TRBJ2-2, with a possible D match to TRBD1 (6 bases). Germline values: CDR1 SGHRS, CDR2 YFSETQ. This CDR3 spans 14 amino acids. Trimming cost V 2 bases and J 7 bases, with 12 bases left between them. The CDR3 reads CASSLTGIDGELFF. The CDR3 DNA sequence: TGCGCCAGCAGCTTAACAGGGATTGACGGGGAGCTGTTTTTT. Using reference TRBV5-1 and TRBJ2-2 for the parts outside the CDR3, the full variable domain is KAGVTQTPRYLIKTRGQQVTLSCSPISGHRSVSWYQQTPGQGLQFLFEYFSETQRNKGNFPGRFSGRQFSNSRSEMNVSTLELGDSALYLCASSLTGIDGELFFGEGSRLTVL.

This chain connects TRBV20-1 to TRBJ2-3, with a possible D match to TRBD1 (5 bases). The CDR3 is made up of 17 amino acids. V was shortened by 6 bases and J by 6 bases, with 28 bases between the two germline ends. Looked up from germline, CDR1 is DFQATT and CDR2 is SNEGSKA (reference sequence). The DNA for the CDR3 is TGCAGTGCCGTAGACGGATTAGGGGCCCCTATTGTCGATACGCAGTATTTT. Translation gives CSAVDGLGAPIVDTQYF.

This clonotype was counted between two and nine times. The chain has TRBV6-5 and TRBJ2-3; 12 nucleotides align to TRBD2. From germline, CDR1 is MNHEY and CDR2 SVGAGI. The CDR3 has 14 amino acids. V lost 1 base, J lost 14 bases, and 7 bases stayed unmatched. CDR3 sequence: CASSYWPSGGGWYF. In nucleotides, the CDR3 is TGTGCCAGCAGTTACTGGCCTAGCGGGGGGGGGTGGTATTTT.